This TCR beta chain emerged from a study of PD-L1 blockade in urothelial cancer. Across the whole study: Analyzed time points were 3 weeks (second dose) and 6 weeks after therapy began. Study conclusions and caveats: Durable benefit accompanied greater 3-week expansion of tumor-associated blood clones.

The CDR3 runs 13 residues. V was pared by 6 bases and J by 5 bases, with 6 bases of the junction left unmatched. CDR1 is LNHDA and CDR2 is SQIVND in the germline V gene (reference sequence). Clones were read by immunoSEQ multiplex PCR, and TCRdb kept only the in-frame ones, dropping some. The sample contains about 110,000 clones, more than 85% of which appear only once. Regarding time point: peripheral blood 6 weeks after treatment start. Urothelial carcinoma, locally advanced or metastatic, affected the patients. With respect to this clone: Its specificity is unknown.

This sequence was found in a man in his fifties or sixties with urothelial cancer. Material: PBMCs, obtained around atezolizumab (anti-PD-L1) treatment. The chain has TRBV19 and TRBJ2-7, with 8 bases matching TRBD1. CDR3 region: CASRGTGRNEQYF. The CDR3 nucleotides are TGTGCCAGTAGAGGGACAGGTCGCAACGAGCAGTACTTC.